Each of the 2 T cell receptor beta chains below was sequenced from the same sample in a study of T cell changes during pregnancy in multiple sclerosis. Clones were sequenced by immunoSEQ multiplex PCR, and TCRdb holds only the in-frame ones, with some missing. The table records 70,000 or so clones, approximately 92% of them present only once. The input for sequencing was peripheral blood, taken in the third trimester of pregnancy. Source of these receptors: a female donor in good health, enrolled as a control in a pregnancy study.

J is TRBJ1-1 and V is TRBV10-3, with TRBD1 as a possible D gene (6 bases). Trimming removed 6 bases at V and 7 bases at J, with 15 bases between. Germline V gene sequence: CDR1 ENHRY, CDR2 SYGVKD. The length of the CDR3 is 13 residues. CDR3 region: CAIRPDSRGEAFF. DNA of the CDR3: TGTGCCATCAGGCCCGACAGCAGGGGTGAAGCTTTCTTT.

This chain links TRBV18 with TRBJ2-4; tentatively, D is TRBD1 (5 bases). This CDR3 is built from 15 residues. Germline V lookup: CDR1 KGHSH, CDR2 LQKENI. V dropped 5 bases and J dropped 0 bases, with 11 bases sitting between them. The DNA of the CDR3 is TGTGCCAGCTCAGCTGACAGTTTAGCCAAAAACATTCAGTACTTC. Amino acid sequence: CASSADSLAKNIQYF.